The present T cell receptor beta chain was sequenced within a study of blood T cell repertoires in COVID-19. The overall study: Acute and convalescent COVID-19 specimens originated in the United States, Italy and Spain. The analysed material was cDNA or gDNA that came from T cells, B-cell-depleted T cells, or PBMCs.

Original analysis: Cell counts per sample came from amplifying reference gene primers. Sequencing used immunoSEQ multiplex PCR; TCRdb keeps in-frame clones, though not all of them. That table furnishes V, J and clone size, whereas the DNA furnished D and trimming. This sample has roughly 100,000 clones, with approximately 86% found just once. CDR3 size: 16 residues. CDR1 is SEHNR and CDR2 is FQNEAQ in the germline V gene (reference sequence). The ends lost 2 bases at V and 4 bases at J; junction bases unmatched: 10. The chain links TRBV7-9 to TRBJ1-2, with 7 bases lining up with TRBD1. Sequenced input: peripheral blood. This receptor was identified in a man aged 45 to 65 with active or convalescent COVID-19. CDR3 in DNA: TGTGCCAGCAGCTTAAGACAGGGTACCTCTTCCTATGGCTACACCTTC. It yields the protein CASSLRQGTSSYGYTF.